This entry lists 6 T cell receptor beta chains sequenced from one sample in a study of glioma-infiltrating T cells after dendritic cell vaccination. This sample's time point: after dendritic cell vaccination, including at tumor progression/relapse. Measured with immunoSEQ multiplex PCR; TCRdb has only the in-frame clones, and not every one. The data contain some 91,000 clones, 75% to 90% of them singletons. The source was blood, collected after dendritic cell vaccination. The source is a human donor with glioblastoma.

The rearrangement links TRBV4-1 to TRBJ2-1; the match to TRBD2 covers 12 bases. The CDR3 extends over 17 amino acids. Germline CDR1 is MGHRA and CDR2 is YSYEKL. The ends lost 1 base at V and 2 bases at J; junction bases unmatched: 3. Here the CDR3 DNA reads TGCGCCAGCAGCCAAGGACTAGCGGGAGCCCCCTACAATGAGCAGTTCTTC. Translation: CASSQGLAGAPYNEQFF.

This clone was counted at least ten times. This chain uses TRBV19 with TRBJ2-1; maybe TRBD2 (5 bases). The CDR3 has 15 residues. The germline CDR1 and CDR2 sequences are LNHDA and SQIVND (reference sequence). The germline V and J ends were trimmed by 3 bases and 0 bases, with 9 bases remaining between them. CDR3 loop: CASSITGSSYNEQFF. The CDR3 bases are TGTGCCAGTAGTATCACTGGGAGCTCCTACAATGAGCAGTTCTTC.

The gene calls are TRBV19 and TRBJ1-1, with 9 bases aligning to TRBD1. Trimming removed 6 bases from V and 5 bases from J; junction bases left unmatched: 10. Germline V gives CDR1 LNHDA, CDR2 SQIVND (reference sequence). The CDR3 has 15 amino acids. In DNA form, the CDR3 reads TGTGCCAGTAGGGATCCCGGGACAGGGAGTACTGAAGCTTTCTTT. Translating it yields CASRDPGTGSTEAFF.

The V call is TRBV5-1, the J call TRBJ2-7, with D tentatively TRBD1 (7 bases). V was trimmed by 2 bases and J by 2 bases, leaving 14 bases between them. There are 15 residues in the CDR3. The germline CDR1 and CDR2 sequences are SGHRS and YFSETQ. This chain's CDR3 is CASSFSQGGTYEQYF. The DNA of the CDR3 is TGCGCCAGCAGCTTTTCCCAGGGGGGCACCTACGAGCAGTACTTC.

The chain carries TRBV13 and TRBJ1-3; D is perhaps TRBD1 (5 bases). Germline CDR1 reads PRHDT; CDR2 reads FYEKMQ (reference sequence). The ends were cut back, 0 bases at V and 2 bases at J, with 11 bases in the middle. This CDR3 is 16 amino acids long. CDR3 sequence reads: CASSLGQGTAGNTIYF. CDR3 nucleotides: TGTGCCAGCAGCTTAGGCCAGGGTACCGCTGGAAACACCATATATTTT.

This chain links TRBV18 with TRBJ1-1; TRBD1 is a possible D gene (5 bases). The CDR3 totals 12 residues. Trimming cost V 3 bases and J 6 bases, with 8 bases left between them. Germline CDR1 is KGHSH and CDR2 is LQKENI. Here the CDR3 reads CASSPQGAEAFF. The CDR3, as DNA: TGTGCCAGCTCACCGCAGGGCGCTGAAGCTTTCTTT.